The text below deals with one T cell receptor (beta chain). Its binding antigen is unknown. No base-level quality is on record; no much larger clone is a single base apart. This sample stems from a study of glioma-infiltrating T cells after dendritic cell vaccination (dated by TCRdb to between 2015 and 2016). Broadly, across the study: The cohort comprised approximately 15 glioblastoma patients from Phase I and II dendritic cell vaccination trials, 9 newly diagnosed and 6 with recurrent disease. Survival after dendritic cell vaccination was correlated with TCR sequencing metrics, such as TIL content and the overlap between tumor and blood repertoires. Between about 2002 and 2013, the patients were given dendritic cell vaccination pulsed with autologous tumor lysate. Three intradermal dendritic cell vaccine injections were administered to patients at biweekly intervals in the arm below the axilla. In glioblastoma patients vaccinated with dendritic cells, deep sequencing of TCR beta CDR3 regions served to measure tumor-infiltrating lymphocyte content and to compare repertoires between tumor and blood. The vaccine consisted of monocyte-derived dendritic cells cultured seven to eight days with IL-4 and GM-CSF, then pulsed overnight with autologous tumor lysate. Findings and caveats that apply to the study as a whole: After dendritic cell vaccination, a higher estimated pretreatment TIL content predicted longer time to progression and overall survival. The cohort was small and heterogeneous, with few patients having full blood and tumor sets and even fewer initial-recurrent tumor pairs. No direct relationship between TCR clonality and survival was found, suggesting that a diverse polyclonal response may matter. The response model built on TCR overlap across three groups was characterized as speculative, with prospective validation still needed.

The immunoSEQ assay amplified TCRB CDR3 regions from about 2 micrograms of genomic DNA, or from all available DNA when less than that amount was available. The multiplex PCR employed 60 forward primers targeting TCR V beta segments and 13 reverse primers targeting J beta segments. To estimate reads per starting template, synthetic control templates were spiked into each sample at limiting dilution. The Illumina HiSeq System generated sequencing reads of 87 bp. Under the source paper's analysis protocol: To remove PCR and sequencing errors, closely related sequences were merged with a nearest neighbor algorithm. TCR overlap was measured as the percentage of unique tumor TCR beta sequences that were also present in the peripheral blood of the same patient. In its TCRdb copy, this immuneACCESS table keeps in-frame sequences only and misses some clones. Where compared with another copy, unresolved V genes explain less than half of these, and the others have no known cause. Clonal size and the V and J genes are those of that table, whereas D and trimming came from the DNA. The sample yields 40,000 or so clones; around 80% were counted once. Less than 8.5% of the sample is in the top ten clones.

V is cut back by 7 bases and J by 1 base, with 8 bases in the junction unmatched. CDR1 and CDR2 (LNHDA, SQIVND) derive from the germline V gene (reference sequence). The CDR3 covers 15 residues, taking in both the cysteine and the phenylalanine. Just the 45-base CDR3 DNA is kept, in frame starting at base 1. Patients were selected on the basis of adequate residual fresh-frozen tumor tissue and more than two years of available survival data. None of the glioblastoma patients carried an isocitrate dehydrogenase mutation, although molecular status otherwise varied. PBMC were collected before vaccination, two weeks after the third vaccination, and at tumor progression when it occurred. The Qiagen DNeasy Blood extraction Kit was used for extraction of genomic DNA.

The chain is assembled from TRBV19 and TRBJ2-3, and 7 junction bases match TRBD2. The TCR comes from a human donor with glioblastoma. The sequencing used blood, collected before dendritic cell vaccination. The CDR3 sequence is CASTPGGTGTDTQYF. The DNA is TGTGCCAGTACTCCGGGGGGTACCGGCACAGATACGCAGTATTTT.